Described below is a single T cell receptor beta chain sequence and its context. Its antigen is not yet known. There are no base qualities to consult, and no much larger clone falls within one base. CDR3 length: 13 amino acids, cysteine to phenylalanine. CDR3 DNA is the only sequence kept; it has 39 bases, read in frame from the first base. CDR1 MRHNA and CDR2 SNTAGT are derived from the germline V gene. V is reduced by 8 bases and J by 3 bases, leaving a spacing of 10 bases between them. This specimen belongs to a study of cytomegalovirus exposure and HLA in healthy donors (dated by TCRdb to about 2017). As for the study more broadly: An earlier analysis of several hundred of the donors reported 276 Gb of sequence data and 117 million unique TCR beta sequences obtained from around 190 million T cells. An early release that covered 640 HLA-typed donors contained approximately 300 gigabases of sequencing data and tens of millions of unique TCR sequences. Of the roughly 400 genotyped donors, 65% to 90% were placed in the genetic ancestry cluster associated with self-reported Caucasian donors. The study aimed to test whether cataloging public T cell receptors could reveal signatures of past pathogen exposure. Using immunosequencing, the study profiled T cell repertoires from 500 to 800 subjects and related those repertoires to cytomegalovirus serostatus. In addition to the first cohort of 650 to 800 subjects, a separate validation cohort of about 120 different subjects was used. To predict cytomegalovirus infection status, the study brought together high-throughput TCR immunosequencing, statistical association of individual TCRs with disease status, and machine learning. In a later analysis, previously published TCR beta repertoires from roughly 710 donors were re-analyzed and high-resolution HLA genotyping was added so that TCR occurrence patterns could be studied. Rather than using new phenotypic data, the later analysis identified candidate immune exposures from TCR beta sequences and from how often those sequences occurred across donors. To decide whether each TCR beta V gene segment behaved as functional or pseudogenic, an earlier analysis of approximately 620 of the donors relied on high-throughput TCR beta sequencing. Donor age, sex, ethnicity and CMV serostatus were compiled alongside the repertoire data. A later genetic analysis used genome-wide SNP genotypes for about 55% of the 666 donors, treating that subset as a discovery cohort. Every discovery cohort repertoire had been produced on one sequencing platform. HLA typing included class I and class II loci at four-digit resolution. Typing coverage varied by locus: about 620-640 donors for A, B, C, DRB1 and DQB1; about 520 for DQA1; over 600 for DPA1; fewer than 480 for DPB1. Several DR-DQ haplotypes were handled as single units for association and clustering, since linkage in the cohort was strong. Across approximately 400 genotyped donors of the cohort, an average of approximately 240,000 unique TCR beta nucleotide sequences per donor were sequenced, and 15% to 20% of those sequences were non-productive.

The library was generated by the immunoSEQ multiplex PCR assay. For the multiplex PCR, a mixture combining 60 forward primers for TCR Vbeta segments and 13 reverse primers for TCR Jbeta segments was used. The CDR3 region of rearranged TCR beta genes was amplified from genomic DNA with a multiplex PCR assay. The amplified TCR beta libraries were sequenced on the Illumina HiSeq System as 87-base-pair reads. Concerning the study's data processing: A later analysis counted 75 million to 100 million unique TCR beta chains across the 550 to 700 repertoires, and some 11 million of these chains were shared by at least two donors. Raw reads were error-corrected and collapsed into unique sequences by a nearest-neighbor algorithm in which closely related sequences were merged to remove PCR and sequencing errors. V, D and J gene segments were assigned by aligning CDR3 sequences to IMGT reference sequences. For a sequence to be retained, a match of at least six nucleotides to both a V gene segment and a J gene segment was required. A rearrangement was called productive if the CDR3 had no stop codons and remained in frame with V and J, and every other rearrangement was called non-productive. CDR3 was defined by IMGT convention, running from the second conserved V-encoded cysteine to the conserved J-encoded phenylalanine. Sequences without an unambiguous match to a single V gene segment were excluded from the earlier analysis of approximately 560 of the donors. In an earlier analysis of a few hundred of the donors, a V segment was called functional when productive rearrangements were above 56.7%, and segregating when the standard deviation between donors exceeded 5%. A statistical classification framework was built for diagnosing cytomegalovirus status from the catalog of TCR beta chain sequences. In a later analysis, V and J genes were assigned by comparing TCR nucleotide sequences against IMGT/GENE-DB human TR gene sequences. Using the TCRdist pipeline, a later analysis assigned CDR3 sequences along with most-parsimonious VDJ recombination scenarios. In a later analysis, every TCR beta chain was defined by the combination of its CDR3 amino acid sequence and its V-gene family, and reads without a unique V-gene family were dropped. In a later analysis, some 600 highly shared, low-generation-probability nucleotide sequences were removed to address suspected cross-contamination and a sequencing artifact. A later analysis calculated a clonal expansion index for each public chain from normalized within-repertoire ranks of inferred template counts. In a later analysis, generation probabilities were computed with a VDJ recombination model fitted to out-of-frame rearrangements, and the resulting probabilities were checked against IGoR. In a later analysis, hypergeometric tests were used to score TCR-TCR, TCR-HLA and TCR-CMV co-occurrence, with a repertoire-size bias correction applied to TCR pairs. To estimate false discovery rates, a later analysis permuted the HLA or CMV assignments 20 times. A later analysis grouped co-occurring TCRs with DBSCAN, adding TCRdist sequence similarity when clustering within HLA-allele-positive subsets. Repertoires with fewer than 30,000 or more than 120,000 public chains were left out of co-occurrence clustering, as were five repertoires with anomalous nucleotide sharing. This is the immuneACCESS table as TCRdb keeps it, with only in-frame sequences that have V and J called. A part of the clones is gone; compared with another copy, unresolved V genes explain less than half, and the rest is unexplained. Clone size and the V and J calls come from that table; the DNA yielded D and trimming. The sample table holds fewer than 200,000 clones, of which 70% to 80% were seen once. About 0.69% of the sample is held by the ten biggest clonotypes.

In total, fewer than 750 healthy bone marrow donors made up the cohort. Cohort members were all nominally healthy when sampled, although unrecorded immune exposures were likely present. The donor was CMV seronegative and was included in the group of over 300 seronegative cohort members. Every donor gave a peripheral blood sample, and the peripheral blood mononuclear cells from that sample were used for TCR beta sequencing. The Qiagen DNeasy Blood Extraction Kit was used to extract genomic DNA from the blood cell samples. The investigation overall reported the following: In vitro tests confirmed that a few of the cytomegalovirus-associated TCR beta chains recognize cytomegalovirus antigens. According to the authors, the approach could potentially be generalized to other disease states and immunological phenotypes. Seventeen rarely observed V segments, including chromosome 9 orphons, were excluded from the earlier analysis of almost 600 of the donors because counts were too low. Linkage disequilibrium might explain the correlated functional status among segregating V segments, but an unknown experimental factor could not be ruled out. Compared with equally common non-associated chains, HLA-associated TCR beta chains in a later analysis were more clonally expanded and had lower generation probabilities. A later analysis reported that several top co-occurrence clusters appeared linked to parvovirus B19, influenza, CMV and Epstein-Barr virus. Most TCR sequences were observed very rarely across donors, whereas some public TCRs were present in many individuals. According to a later analysis, TCR association rates differed among HLA loci, with DRB1 alleles showing the most associated TCRs and HLA-C alleles showing the fewest. A further reported finding was that TCR beta sequences accurately predicted the HLA-A and HLA-B alleles for most subjects in the first cohort. The only immune exposure information available for the cohort was CMV serostatus. When HLA alleles, especially DR and DQ, strongly co-occurred, TCR associations were difficult to assign to individual alleles. Because HLA typing was unavailable for some donors at each locus, only the typed subset was used in association tests. Compared with the roughly 600-donor mean, donors in an Asian-associated ancestry cluster had fewer N-insertions in productive TCRs, according to a later genetic analysis. The presence/absence analyses assumed that sequencing depth was roughly uniform across donors, and that assumption may not be true. A cluster of highly shared sequence variants was judged likely to represent a technical artifact of the sequencing pipeline. Some IMGT-functional V segments, including TRBV6-2 and TRBV6-3, could not be distinguished by the 87-base-pair reads and were therefore excluded. The classifier was reported to diagnose cytomegalovirus status with high specificity and sensitivity in both the original cohort and the validation cohort. In this cohort, only TCR beta chains were sequenced, and detectable features were limited by the absence of alpha or paired-chain data. According to a later analysis, most CMV-associated TCR beta chains appeared to be HLA-restricted, and the HLA associations seemed to be driven largely by CMV exposure. Broadly in line with IMGT annotations, most TCR beta V segments showed up in productive rearrangements about 87% or about 30% of the time in an earlier analysis of several hundred of the donors. A total of 150 or so TCR beta chains were listed by the study as associated with cytomegalovirus. A later genetic analysis associated a missense DCLRE1C variant with V-gene and J-gene trimming of TCR beta chains, and an independent cohort replicated the association. A later analysis associated 15,000 or so TCR beta sequences with specific HLA alleles at a false discovery rate of 0.05.

The chain was built from TRBV6-4 and TRBJ2-2, with a weak D call of TRBD2 (6 bases match). This TCR came from a female donor in good health and CMV-seronegative. The sample comprised PBMCs. The bases read TGTGCCAGCCGGCGGGGAGACACCGGGGAGCTGTTTTTT. This codes for CASRRGDTGELFF.